This T cell receptor beta chain was sequenced during a study of shared T cell receptors in the human thymus. The CDR3 covers 13 residues. With V trimmed by 8 bases and J by 11 bases, 14 bases remained unmatched. Germline CDR1 reads LNHNV; CDR2 reads YYDKDF (reference sequence). Assay used: immunoSEQ multiplex PCR; TCRdb lists only in-frame clones, some missing. The profile shows hundreds of thousands of clones, approximately 95% of them singletons. Source material: thymocytes. The chain employs TRBV15 and TRBJ1-1, with 7 bases fitting TRBD1. The origin of this receptor is a human donor. The CDR3 is CATAGTAGRYAFF. The CDR3 region has the DNA TGTGCCACCGCCGGGACAGCCGGGAGGTATGCTTTCTTT.